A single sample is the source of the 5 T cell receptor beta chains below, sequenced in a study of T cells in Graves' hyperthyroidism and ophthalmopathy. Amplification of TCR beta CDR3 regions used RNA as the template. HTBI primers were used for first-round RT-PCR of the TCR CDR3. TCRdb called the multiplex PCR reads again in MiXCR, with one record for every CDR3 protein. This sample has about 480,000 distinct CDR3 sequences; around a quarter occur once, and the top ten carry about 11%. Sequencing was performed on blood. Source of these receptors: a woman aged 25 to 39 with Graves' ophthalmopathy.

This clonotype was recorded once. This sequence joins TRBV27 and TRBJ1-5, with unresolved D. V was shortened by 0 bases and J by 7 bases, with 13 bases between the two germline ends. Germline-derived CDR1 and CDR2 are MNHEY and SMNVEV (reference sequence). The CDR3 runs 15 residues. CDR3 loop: CASSLSGMVVQPQHF. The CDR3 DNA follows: TGTGCCAGCAGTTTATCCGGGATGGTCGTACAGCCCCAGCATTTT.

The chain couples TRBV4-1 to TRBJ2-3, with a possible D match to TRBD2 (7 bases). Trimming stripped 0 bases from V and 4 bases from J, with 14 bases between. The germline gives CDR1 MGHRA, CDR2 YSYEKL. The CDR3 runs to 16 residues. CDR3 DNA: TGCGCCAGCAGCCAAGAGGGGGCGGGAGTGCCAGATACGCAGTATTTT. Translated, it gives CASSQEGAGVPDTQYF.

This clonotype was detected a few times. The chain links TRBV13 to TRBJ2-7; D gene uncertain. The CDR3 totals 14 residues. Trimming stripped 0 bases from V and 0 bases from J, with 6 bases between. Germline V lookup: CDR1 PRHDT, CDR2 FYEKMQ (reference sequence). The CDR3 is CASSLGWNSYEQYF. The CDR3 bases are TGTGCCAGCAGCTTAGGGTGGAACTCCTACGAGCAGTACTTC.

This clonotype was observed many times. CDR3 amino acids: CASSQLGTSRAGELFF. The DNA of the CDR3 is TGTGCCAGCAGCCAGCTCGGGACTAGTCGCGCCGGGGAGCTGTTTTTT. The chain recombines TRBV14 with TRBJ2-2, with TRBD2 identical over 8 bases. Unmatched junction bases numbered 9, after V lost 3 bases and J lost 6 bases. This CDR3 spans 16 amino acids. CDR1 SGHDN and CDR2 FVKESK come from the germline V gene.

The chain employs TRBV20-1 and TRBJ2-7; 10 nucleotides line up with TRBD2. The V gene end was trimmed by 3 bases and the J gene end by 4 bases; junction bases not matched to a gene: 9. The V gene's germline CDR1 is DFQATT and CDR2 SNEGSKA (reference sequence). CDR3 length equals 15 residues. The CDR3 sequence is CSASKLLAGGYEQYF. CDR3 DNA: TGCAGTGCTAGCAAACTCTTAGCGGGAGGTTACGAGCAGTACTTC.